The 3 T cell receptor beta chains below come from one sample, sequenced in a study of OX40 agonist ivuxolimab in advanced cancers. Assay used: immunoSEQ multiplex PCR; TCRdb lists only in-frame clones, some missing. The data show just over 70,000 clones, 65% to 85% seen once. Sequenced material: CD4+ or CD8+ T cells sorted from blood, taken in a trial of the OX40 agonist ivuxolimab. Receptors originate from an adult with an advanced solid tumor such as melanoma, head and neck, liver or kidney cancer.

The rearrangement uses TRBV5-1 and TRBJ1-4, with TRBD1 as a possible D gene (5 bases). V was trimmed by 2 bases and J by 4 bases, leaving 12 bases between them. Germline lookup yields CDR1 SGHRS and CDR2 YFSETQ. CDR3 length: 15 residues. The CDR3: CASSFSWGGNEKLFF. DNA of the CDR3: TGCGCCAGCAGCTTTTCCTGGGGGGGTAATGAAAAACTGTTTTTT.

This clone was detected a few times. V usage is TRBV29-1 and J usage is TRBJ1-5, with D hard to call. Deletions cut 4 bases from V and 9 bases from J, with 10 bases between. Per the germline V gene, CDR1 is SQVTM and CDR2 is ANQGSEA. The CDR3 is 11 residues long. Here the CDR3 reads CSVGGEGPQHF. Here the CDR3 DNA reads TGCAGCGTTGGTGGGGAAGGGCCCCAGCATTTT. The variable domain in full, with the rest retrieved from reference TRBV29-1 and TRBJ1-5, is SAVISQKPSRDICQRGTSLTIQCQVDSQVTMMFWYRQQPGQSLTLIATANQGSEATYESGFVIDKFPISRPNLTFSTLTVSNMSPEDSSIYLCSVGGEGPQHFGDGTRLSIL.

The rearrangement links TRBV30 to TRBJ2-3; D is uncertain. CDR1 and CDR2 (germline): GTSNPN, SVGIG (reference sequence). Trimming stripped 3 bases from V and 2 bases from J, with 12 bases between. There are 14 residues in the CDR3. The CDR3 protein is CAWRYQRATDTQYF. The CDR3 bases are TGTGCCTGGAGATACCAGCGCGCCACAGATACGCAGTATTTT.